The 8 T cell receptor beta chains listed next were all sequenced from one sample in a study of identical twins. TCRdb recomputed calls from the 5' RACE reads with MiXCR, one row per CDR3 protein. Of some 570,000 distinct CDR3 sequences in the sample, around 24% were seen once. The sample was also reused in another study, on yellow fever vaccine responses in identical twins.

The sample consisted of CD4+ T cells sorted from blood. The receptors here all came from a young woman in good health.

The chain recombines TRBV19 with TRBJ2-2; D call uncertain. This CDR3 spans 12 amino acids. V was trimmed by 5 bases and J by 6 bases, leaving 7 bases between them. Germline assignment: CDR1 LNHDA and CDR2 SQIVND (reference sequence). As DNA, the CDR3 is TGTGCCAGTAGTGCCCGTTCCGGGGAGCTGTTTTTT. Its translation is CASSARSGELFF.

J is TRBJ2-1 and V is TRBV4-1; 7 nucleotides line up with TRBD2. In germline, CDR1 is MGHRA, CDR2 YSYEKL. The CDR3 runs 17 residues. After removal of 0 bases from V and 4 bases from J, the junction contained 9 bases not matched to a gene. The CDR3 is CASSQDEGGRGYNEQFF. As DNA, the CDR3 is TGCGCCAGCAGCCAAGATGAGGGCGGGAGAGGGTACAATGAGCAGTTCTTC.

The V call is TRBV20-1, the J call TRBJ2-4, with 7 bases aligning to TRBD1. The V gene's germline CDR1 is DFQATT and CDR2 SNEGSKA (reference sequence). The CDR3 is 15 amino acids. V gave up 6 bases and J gave up 0 bases; unmatched junction bases: 8. The CDR3 region is CSAEDRRLAKNIQYF. CDR3 in DNA: TGCAGTGCAGAGGACAGGAGACTAGCCAAAAACATTCAGTACTTC.

J is TRBJ2-5 and V is TRBV5-1; 7 nucleotides align to TRBD1. The V and J ends lost 4 bases and 2 bases, in that order; junction bases with no gene match: 5. CDR1 is SGHRS, CDR2 YFSETQ, per germline. This CDR3 contains 14 residues. The CDR3 spells CASSVRDRQETQYF. The CDR3 DNA reads TGCGCCAGCAGCGTACGGGACAGACAAGAGACCCAGTACTTC.

This chain joins TRBV20-1 and TRBJ2-1, with D possibly being TRBD2 (7 bases). CDR1 is DFQATT, CDR2 SNEGSKA, per germline (reference sequence). V was trimmed by 2 bases and J by 4 bases, leaving 18 bases between them. This CDR3 comprises 16 residues. CDR3: CSARLADRGPYNEQFF. The CDR3 DNA is TGCAGTGCTAGACTAGCGGATCGGGGGCCTTACAATGAGCAGTTCTTC.

This clonotype was observed a handful of times. V gene TRBV20-1 combines with J gene TRBJ1-2, with D uncertain. The V and J ends lost 3 bases and 8 bases respectively, with 10 bases between them. Germline V CDR1 and CDR2: DFQATT, SNEGSKA (reference sequence). The CDR3 totals 11 residues. CDR3 in amino acids: CSASSIEGYTF. CDR3 nucleotide sequence: TGCAGTGCTAGTTCTATAGAGGGCTACACCTTC.

This chain joins TRBV7-8 and TRBJ2-5, with TRBD1 as a possible D gene (5 bases). The germline V and J ends were trimmed by 1 base and 5 bases, with 14 bases remaining between them. Germline assignment: CDR1 SGHVS and CDR2 FQNEAQ. This CDR3 is built from 15 residues. The CDR3 DNA is TGTGCCAGCAGCTTAGAGCCAGGGATAAGGGAGACCCAGTACTTC. This gives the protein CASSLEPGIRETQYF.

In its sample, this clonotype was seen many times. The chain is built from TRBV5-1 and TRBJ2-1; the match to TRBD2 covers 11 bases. The V segment lost 2 bases and the J segment 7 bases; nucleotides outside the gene matches: 5. This CDR3 spans 15 amino acids. Per the germline V gene, CDR1 is SGHRS and CDR2 is YFSETQ. CDR3 amino acids: CASSFGSGRGNEQFF. Written as DNA, the CDR3 is TGCGCCAGCAGCTTCGGTAGCGGGAGGGGTAATGAGCAGTTCTTC. The full variable domain, its missing parts supplied by reference TRBV5-1 and TRBJ2-1, is KAGVTQTPRYLIKTRGQQVTLSCSPISGHRSVSWYQQTPGQGLQFLFEYFSETQRNKGNFPGRFSGRQFSNSRSEMNVSTLELGDSALYLCASSFGSGRGNEQFFGPGTRLTVL.